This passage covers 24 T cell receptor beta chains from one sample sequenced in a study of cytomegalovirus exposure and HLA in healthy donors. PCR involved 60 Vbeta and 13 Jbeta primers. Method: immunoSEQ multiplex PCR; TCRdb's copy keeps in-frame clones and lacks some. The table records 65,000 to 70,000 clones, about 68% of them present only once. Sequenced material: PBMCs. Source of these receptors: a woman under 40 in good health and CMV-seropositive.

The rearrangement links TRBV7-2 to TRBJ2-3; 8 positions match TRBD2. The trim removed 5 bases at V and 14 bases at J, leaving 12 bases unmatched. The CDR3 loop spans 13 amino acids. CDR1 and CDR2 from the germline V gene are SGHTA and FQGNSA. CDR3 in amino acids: CASSQTYAGGLYF. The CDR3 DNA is TGTGCCAGCAGCCAAACTTATGCGGGAGGCCTGTATTTT.

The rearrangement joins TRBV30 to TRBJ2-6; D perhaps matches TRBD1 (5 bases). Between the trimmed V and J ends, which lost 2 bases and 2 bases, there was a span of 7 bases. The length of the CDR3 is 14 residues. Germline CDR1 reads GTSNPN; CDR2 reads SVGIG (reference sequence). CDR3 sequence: CAWSQGPGANVLTF. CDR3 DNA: TGTGCCTGGAGTCAGGGCCCTGGGGCCAACGTCCTGACTTTC.

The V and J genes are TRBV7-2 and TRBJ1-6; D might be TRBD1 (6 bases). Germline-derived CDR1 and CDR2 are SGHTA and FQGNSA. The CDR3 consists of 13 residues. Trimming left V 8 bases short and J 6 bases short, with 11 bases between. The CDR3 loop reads CASGTQGNSPLHF. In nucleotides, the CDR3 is TGTGCCAGCGGCACACAGGGTAATTCACCCCTCCACTTT. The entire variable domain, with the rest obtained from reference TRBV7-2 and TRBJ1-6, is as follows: GAGVSQSPSNKVTEKGKDVELRCDPISGHTALYWYRQSLGQGLEFLIYFQGNSAPDKSGLPSDRFSAERTGGSVSTLTIQRTQQEDSAVYLCASGTQGNSPLHFGNGTRLTVT.

The CDR3 spells CASSLDRTSREETQYF. The CDR3 coding sequence is TGTGCCAGCAGCTTGGATAGGACTAGCAGAGAAGAGACCCAGTACTTC. The V and J genes are TRBV7-9 and TRBJ2-5, with 8 bases matching TRBD2. CDR1 and CDR2 from the germline V gene are SEHNR and FQNEAQ (reference sequence). After removal of 3 bases from V and 3 bases from J, the junction contained 9 bases not matched to a gene. The CDR3 covers 16 residues.

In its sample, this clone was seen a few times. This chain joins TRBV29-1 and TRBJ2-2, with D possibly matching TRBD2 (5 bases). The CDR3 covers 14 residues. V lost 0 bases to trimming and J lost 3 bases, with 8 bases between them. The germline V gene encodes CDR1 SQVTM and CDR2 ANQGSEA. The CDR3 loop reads CSVEDFGDTGELFF. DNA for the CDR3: TGCAGCGTTGAAGATTTCGGGGACACCGGGGAGCTGTTTTTT.

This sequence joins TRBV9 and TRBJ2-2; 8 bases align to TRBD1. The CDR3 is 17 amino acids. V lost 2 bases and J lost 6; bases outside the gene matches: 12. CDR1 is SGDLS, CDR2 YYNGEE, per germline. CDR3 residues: CASSVQAGQGASGELFF. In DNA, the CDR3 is TGTGCCAGCAGCGTTCAGGCGGGCCAGGGGGCGTCCGGGGAGCTGTTTTTT.

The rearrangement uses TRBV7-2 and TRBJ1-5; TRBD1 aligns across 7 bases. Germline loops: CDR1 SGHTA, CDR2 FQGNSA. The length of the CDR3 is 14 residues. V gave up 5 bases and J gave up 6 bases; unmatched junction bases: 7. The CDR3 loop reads CASSPRQGAQPQHF. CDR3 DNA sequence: TGTGCCAGCAGCCCTAGACAGGGAGCTCAGCCCCAGCATTTT.

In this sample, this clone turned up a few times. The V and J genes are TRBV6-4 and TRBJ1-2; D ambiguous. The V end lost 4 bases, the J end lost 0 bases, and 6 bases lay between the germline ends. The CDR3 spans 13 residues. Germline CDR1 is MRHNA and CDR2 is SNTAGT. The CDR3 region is CASSAGSNYGYTF. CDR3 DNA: TGTGCCAGCAGTGCGGGGTCTAACTATGGCTACACCTTC.

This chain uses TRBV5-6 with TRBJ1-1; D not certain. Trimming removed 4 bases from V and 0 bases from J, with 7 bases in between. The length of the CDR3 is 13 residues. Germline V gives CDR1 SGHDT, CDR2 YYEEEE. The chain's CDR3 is CASSPAVNTEAFF. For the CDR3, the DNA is TGTGCCAGCAGCCCCGCGGTGAACACTGAAGCTTTCTTT.

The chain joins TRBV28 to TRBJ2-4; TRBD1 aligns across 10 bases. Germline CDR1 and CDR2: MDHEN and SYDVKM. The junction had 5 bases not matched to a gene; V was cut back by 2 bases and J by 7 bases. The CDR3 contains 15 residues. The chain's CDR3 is CASSLTGTGANIQYF. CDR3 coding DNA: TGTGCCAGCAGTTTAACCGGGACAGGGGCGAACATTCAGTACTTC.

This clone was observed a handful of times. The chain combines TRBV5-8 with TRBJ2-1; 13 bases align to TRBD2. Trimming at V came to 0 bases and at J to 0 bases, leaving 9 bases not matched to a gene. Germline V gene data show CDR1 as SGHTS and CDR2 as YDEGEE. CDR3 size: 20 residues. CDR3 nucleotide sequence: TGTGCCAGCAGCTTGGGGGTGACTAGCGGGAGGTCCCTCTCCTACAATGAGCAGTTCTTC. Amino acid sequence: CASSLGVTSGRSLSYNEQFF.

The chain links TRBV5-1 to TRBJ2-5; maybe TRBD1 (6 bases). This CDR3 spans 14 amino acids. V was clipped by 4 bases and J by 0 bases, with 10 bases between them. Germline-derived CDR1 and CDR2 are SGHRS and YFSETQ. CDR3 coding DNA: TGCGCCAGCAGCATCGGGACAAACCAAGAGACCCAGTACTTC. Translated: CASSIGTNQETQYF.

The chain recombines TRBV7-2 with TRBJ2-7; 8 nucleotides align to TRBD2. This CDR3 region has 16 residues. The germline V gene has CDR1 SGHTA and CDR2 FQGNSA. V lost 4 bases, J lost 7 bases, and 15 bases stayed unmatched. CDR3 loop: CASSSLTGGPPREQYF. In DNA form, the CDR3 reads TGTGCCAGCAGCTCGTTGACGGGAGGGCCCCCTCGGGAGCAGTACTTC.

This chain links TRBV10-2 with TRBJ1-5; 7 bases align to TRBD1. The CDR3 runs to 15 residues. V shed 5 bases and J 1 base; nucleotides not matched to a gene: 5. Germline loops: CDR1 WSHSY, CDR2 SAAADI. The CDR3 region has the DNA TGCGCCAGCAGTAAGGGGGCGGGGAGCAATCAGCCCCAGCATTTT. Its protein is CASSKGAGSNQPQHF.

The CDR3 region is CAWSAHRGYGYTF. The DNA for the CDR3 is TGTGCCTGGAGTGCCCACAGGGGGTATGGCTACACCTTC. J is TRBJ1-2 and V is TRBV30; 8 bases map to TRBD1. CDR1 is GTSNPN and CDR2 is SVGIG in the germline V gene (reference sequence). The CDR3 is 13 amino acids. J gave up 5 bases and V 1 base, and 3 bases lay outside the gene matches.

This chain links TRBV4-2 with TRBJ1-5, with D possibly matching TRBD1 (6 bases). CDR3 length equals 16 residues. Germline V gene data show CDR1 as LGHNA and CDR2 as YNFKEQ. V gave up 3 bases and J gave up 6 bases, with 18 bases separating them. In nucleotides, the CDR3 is TGTGCCAGCAGCCAGAAAACAGGGCGGAAGGGTCAGCCCCAGCATTTT. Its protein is CASSQKTGRKGQPQHF.

The CDR3 loop reads CASSPGPGQETQYF. CDR3 sequence (DNA): TGCGCCAGCAGCCCCGGTCCGGGGCAAGAGACCCAGTACTTC. The V call is TRBV4-1, the J call TRBJ2-5, with TRBD2 as a possible D gene (5 bases). The length of the CDR3 is 14 residues. V lost 4 bases and J lost 2, with 11 bases in between. In germline, CDR1 is MGHRA, CDR2 YSYEKL.

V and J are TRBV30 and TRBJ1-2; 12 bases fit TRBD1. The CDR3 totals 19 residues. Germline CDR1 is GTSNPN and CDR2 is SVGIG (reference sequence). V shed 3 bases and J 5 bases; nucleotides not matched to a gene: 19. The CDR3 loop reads CAWRAFNRDRGRTTYGYTF. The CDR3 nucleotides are TGTGCCTGGAGAGCCTTCAACCGGGACAGGGGGCGCACAACGTATGGCTACACCTTC.

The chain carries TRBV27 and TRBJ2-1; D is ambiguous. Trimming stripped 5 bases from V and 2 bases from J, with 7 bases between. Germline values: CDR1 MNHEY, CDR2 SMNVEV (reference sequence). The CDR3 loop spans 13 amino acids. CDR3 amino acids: CASSERPYNEQFF. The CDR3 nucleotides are TGTGCCAGCAGTGAGCGACCCTACAATGAGCAGTTCTTC.

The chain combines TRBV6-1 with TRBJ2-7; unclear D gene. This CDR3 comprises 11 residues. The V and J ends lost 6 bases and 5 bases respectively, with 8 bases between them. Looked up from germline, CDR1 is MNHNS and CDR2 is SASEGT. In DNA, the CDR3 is TGTGCCAGCAGGGTGGGCGACGAGCAGTACTTC. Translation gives CASRVGDEQYF.

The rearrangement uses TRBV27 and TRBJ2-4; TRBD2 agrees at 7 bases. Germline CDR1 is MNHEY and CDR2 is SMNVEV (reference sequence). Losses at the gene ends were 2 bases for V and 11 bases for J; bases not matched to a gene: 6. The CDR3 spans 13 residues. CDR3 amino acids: CASSLGMGGVQYF. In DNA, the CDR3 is TGTGCCAGCAGTTTAGGCATGGGGGGGGTTCAGTACTTC.

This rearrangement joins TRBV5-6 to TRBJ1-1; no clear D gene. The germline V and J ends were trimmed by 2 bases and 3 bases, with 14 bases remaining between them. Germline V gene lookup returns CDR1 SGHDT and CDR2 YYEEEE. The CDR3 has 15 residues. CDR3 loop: CASSLLARGDTEAFF. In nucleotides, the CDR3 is TGTGCCAGCAGCTTATTGGCCCGCGGGGACACTGAAGCTTTCTTT. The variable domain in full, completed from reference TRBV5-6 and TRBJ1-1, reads DAGVTQSPTHLIKTRGQQVTLRCSPKSGHDTVSWYQQALGQGPQFIFQYYEEEERQRGNFPDRFSGHQFPNYSSELNVNALLLGDSALYLCASSLLARGDTEAFFGQGTRLTVV.

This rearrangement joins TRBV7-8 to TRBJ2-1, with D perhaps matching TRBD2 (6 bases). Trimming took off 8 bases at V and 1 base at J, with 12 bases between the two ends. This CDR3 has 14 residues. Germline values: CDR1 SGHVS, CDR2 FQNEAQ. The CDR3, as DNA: TGTGCCAGCTCAGGCGGGACTTCCTACAATGAGCAGTTCTTC. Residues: CASSGGTSYNEQFF.

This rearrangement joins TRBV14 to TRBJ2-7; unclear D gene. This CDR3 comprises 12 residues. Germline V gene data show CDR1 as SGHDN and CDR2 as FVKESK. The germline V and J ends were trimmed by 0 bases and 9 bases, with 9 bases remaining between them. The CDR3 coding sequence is TGTGCCAGCAGCCAAGATCCGGTAGTGCAGTACTTC. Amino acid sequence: CASSQDPVVQYF.